The clone carrying this T cell receptor beta chain was found many times. Antigen specificity is unknown. Trimming cost V 5 bases and J 0 bases; bases outside gene matches: 17. The CDR3 has 19 residues. The source of the sample is a study of regulatory T cells in long-lasting Graves disease. Across the whole study: It was over 5 years of antithyroid drugs, with positive TSH receptor antibodies, that meant persistent Graves' disease.

Study observations and caveats: Persistent Graves' cases showed lower TCR diversity than newly diagnosed cases.

Both iRepertoire HTBI primers and Arm-PCR of CDR3 regions were used to build the TCR beta libraries. From the multiplex PCR reads, TCRdb called clonotypes with MiXCR, one entry per CDR3 protein. The profile shows hundreds of thousands of distinct CDR3 sequences, around a fifth of them singletons. This sample's time point: persistent/refractory GD, antithyroid drugs over 5 years with positive TRAb. RNA extracted from PBMCs served as the sequencing template. The source was peripheral blood mononuclear cells (PBMCs), collected when the disease was refractory, from a patient treated with antithyroid drugs. The chain carries TRBV12-3 or TRBV12-4 and TRBJ2-7; 9 bases agree with TRBD1. This clonotype originated in a female donor with Graves disease. The CDR3 region has the DNA TGTGCCAGCAGTATATCCGGGACAGGGCTAGAAAAAATCTCCTACGAGCAGTACTTC. Translation: CASSISGTGLEKISYEQYF.